Included here is one TCR beta chain sequence, with context. The table came from immunoSEQ multiplex PCR; TCRdb's copy has only in-frame clones and leaves some out. This table has approximately 15,000 clones, around three quarters appearing once. The data are from a study of OX40 agonist ivuxolimab in advanced cancers. Trimming cost V 5 bases and J 4 bases, with 11 bases left between them. The CDR3 extends over 12 amino acids. Germline lookup yields CDR1 SQVTM and CDR2 ANQGSEA. The chain couples TRBV29-1 to TRBJ1-2; possibly TRBD1 for D (6 bases). The sequencing used CD4+ or CD8+ T cells sorted from blood, collected in a trial of the OX40 agonist ivuxolimab. The origin of this receptor is an adult with an advanced solid tumor such as melanoma, head and neck, liver or kidney cancer. CDR3 protein: CSVQQGPYGYTF. The CDR3 DNA sequence: TGCAGCGTTCAACAGGGCCCCTATGGCTACACCTTC.